Below, 23 T cell receptor beta chains from the same sample are listed, as sequenced in a study of shared T cell receptors in the human thymus. Repertoires were generated with immunoSEQ multiplex PCR, while TCRdb's copy carries only in-frame clones and drops some. Found here are over 450,000 clones, 78% of them singletons; the top ten hold 0.01% to 0.015%. These records were also assigned to another study, of human thymus T cells.

The sample taken for sequencing was thymocytes. The receptors shown here come from a boy in the first two years of life with a congenital heart defect.

In its sample, this clone was seen a few times. This rearrangement joins TRBV19 to TRBJ2-1; TRBD1 is a possible D gene (6 bases). Germline CDR1 reads LNHDA; CDR2 reads SQIVND (reference sequence). V lost 1 base to trimming and J lost 7 bases, with 14 bases between them. CDR3 length: 15 residues. CDR3 amino acids: CASSIAGPRGNEQFF. In DNA, the CDR3 is TGTGCCAGTAGTATAGCCGGTCCCAGGGGTAATGAGCAGTTCTTC.

Only a few counts were recorded for this clone. CDR3 residues: CAWTGRGTGNTIYF. CDR3 DNA: TGTGCCTGGACCGGGAGGGGAACTGGAAACACCATATATTTT. The chain uses TRBV30 and TRBJ1-3, with D possibly TRBD1 on 5 matching bases. The CDR3 spans 14 residues. Germline loops: CDR1 GTSNPN, CDR2 SVGIG (reference sequence). The V end lost 4 bases, the J end lost 2 bases, and 12 bases lay between the germline ends.

The chain is built from TRBV28 and TRBJ2-3; no reliable D call. The germline V and J ends were trimmed by 3 bases and 5 bases, with 12 bases remaining between them. The germline V gene has CDR1 MDHEN and CDR2 SYDVKM. CDR3 length equals 14 residues. The CDR3 DNA reads as TGTGCCAGCAGTTTTGTTCCTCCCAGAGATACGCAGTATTTT. It yields the protein CASSFVPPRDTQYF.

The chain has TRBV9 and TRBJ1-1, with TRBD1 identical over 7 bases. The germline CDR1 and CDR2 sequences are SGDLS and YYNGEE. The J segment lost 4 bases and the V segment lost 4 bases, leaving 7 bases of the junction unmatched. This CDR3 contains 14 residues. CDR3 residues: CASSSGGRTTEAFF. The CDR3 region has the DNA TGTGCCAGCAGCTCAGGGGGGCGGACCACTGAAGCTTTCTTT.

The CDR3 spells CASSERREVALGNEQFF. As DNA, the CDR3 is TGCGCCAGCAGTGAGCGTCGGGAGGTTGCCCTGGGGAATGAGCAGTTCTTC. This rearrangement joins TRBV10-1 to TRBJ2-1; 7 positions match TRBD2. The V gene end was trimmed by 2 bases and the J gene end by 7 bases; junction bases not matched to a gene: 14. Germline values: CDR1 WNHNN, CDR2 SYGVQD (reference sequence). The CDR3 extends over 17 amino acids.

This clone was detected once. The chain employs TRBV6-1 and TRBJ1-2, with a weak D call TRBD1 (5 bases). CDR3 length equals 14 residues. Trimming shortened V by 7 bases and J by 5 bases, and 17 bases separated the two germline ends. Germline V gene sequence: CDR1 MNHNS, CDR2 SASEGT. The CDR3 sequence: CASTFRGGEYGYTF. The DNA for the CDR3 is TGTGCCAGCACCTTTCGGGGGGGAGAATATGGCTACACCTTC.

J is TRBJ2-2 and V is TRBV6-1; 8 bases align to TRBD1. The junction had 7 bases not matched to a gene; V was cut back by 6 bases and J by 4 bases. In germline, CDR1 is MNHNS, CDR2 SASEGT. The CDR3 totals 15 residues. CDR3 DNA sequence: TGTGCCAGCAGACCCCAGGGGGCGGGCACCGGGGAGCTGTTTTTT. Translation gives CASRPQGAGTGELFF.

The chain links TRBV6-5 to TRBJ2-7; perhaps TRBD2 as D (6 bases). V was clipped by 3 bases and J by 2 bases, with 11 bases between them. Germline CDR1 MNHEY, CDR2 SVGAGI. This CDR3 comprises 14 residues. The CDR3 region has the DNA TGTGCCAGCAGTTATGGGGCGGGGCCCTACGAGCAGTACTTC. It encodes CASSYGAGPYEQYF.

The V gene is TRBV9, the J gene TRBJ1-2, with D maybe TRBD1 (6 bases). There are 12 residues in the CDR3. Trimming cost V 6 bases and J 6 bases, with 12 bases left between them. Germline V gene data show CDR1 as SGDLS and CDR2 as YYNGEE. The CDR3 here is CASNQGTHGYTF. In nucleotides, the CDR3 is TGTGCCAGCAACCAGGGGACCCATGGCTACACCTTC.

This clone was picked up one time. This rearrangement joins TRBV7-9 to TRBJ2-7; D might be TRBD2 (7 bases). Trimming took 5 bases from V and 4 from J, leaving 27 bases between them. This CDR3 is 18 amino acids long. CDR1 and CDR2 from the germline V gene are SEHNR and FQNEAQ (reference sequence). This CDR3 reads CASSLRQVSRLARYEQYF. The CDR3 DNA follows: TGTGCCAGCAGCCTTAGACAGGTCTCGAGACTAGCTAGGTACGAGCAGTACTTC. The full variable domain, rest sourced from reference TRBV7-9 and TRBJ2-7, is DTGVSQNPRHKITKRGQNVTFRCDPISEHNRLYWYRQTLGQGPEFLTYFQNEAQLEKSRLLSDRFSAERPKGSFSTLEIQRTEQGDSAMYLCASSLRQVSRLARYEQYFGPGTRLTVT.

J is TRBJ2-3 and V is TRBV18; TRBD2 aligns across 7 bases. The V and J ends lost 4 bases and 2 bases, in that order; junction bases with no gene match: 18. Germline CDR1 is KGHSH and CDR2 is LQKENI. CDR3 length equals 19 residues. The CDR3 nucleotides are TGTGCCAGCTCACTTAAGACGGGGATTACTAGCGCTTCCACAGATACGCAGTATTTT. Its protein product is CASSLKTGITSASTDTQYF.

This CDR3 reads CASSNRGATSYEQYF. CDR3 nucleotide sequence: TGTGCCAGCAGTAACAGGGGGGCGACCTCCTACGAGCAGTACTTC. This sequence joins TRBV6-5 and TRBJ2-7, with 8 positions matching TRBD1. Germline CDR1 is MNHEY and CDR2 is SVGAGI. Trimming took 5 bases from V and 0 from J; bases not matched to a gene: 6. This CDR3 has 15 amino acids.

The chain links TRBV5-1 to TRBJ1-2, with a possible D match to TRBD1 (6 bases). The germline V gene has CDR1 SGHRS and CDR2 YFSETQ. The CDR3 has 14 residues. V gave up 2 bases and J gave up 4 bases, with 12 bases separating them. The CDR3 region is CASSFLQGTYGYTF. The CDR3 DNA reads TGCGCCAGCAGCTTCTTACAGGGCACCTATGGCTACACCTTC.

CDR3 residues: CASSQEGGQGHYEQYF. CDR3 coding DNA: TGCGCCAGCAGCCAAGAGGGGGGACAGGGCCACTACGAGCAGTACTTC. The rearrangement joins TRBV4-1 to TRBJ2-7; TRBD1 matches at 9 bases. CDR1 is MGHRA, CDR2 YSYEKL, per germline. The CDR3 spans 16 residues. Losses at the gene ends were 0 bases for V and 3 bases for J; bases not matched to a gene: 6.

The chain is built from TRBV6-5 and TRBJ2-7; no clear D. This CDR3 has 11 amino acids. The germline V gene encodes CDR1 MNHEY and CDR2 SVGAGI. V was cut by 11 bases and J by 3 bases, with 11 bases left in between. The CDR3 sequence is CAHERYYEQYF. Here the CDR3 DNA reads TGTGCCCACGAGCGTTACTACGAGCAGTACTTC.

The CDR3 nucleotides read TGTGCCAGCAGCCAAGCGACAGGGGCGGACACAGATACGCAGTATTTT. It translates to CASSQATGADTDTQYF. This sequence joins TRBV14 and TRBJ2-3; TRBD1 matches 8 bases. The V and J ends lost 1 base and 2 bases, in that order; junction bases with no gene match: 5. This CDR3 comprises 16 residues. Germline assignment: CDR1 SGHDN and CDR2 FVKESK.

This clone came up a few times. The rearrangement links TRBV7-8 to TRBJ2-5, with 8 bases aligning to TRBD2. Germline V gene lookup returns CDR1 SGHVS and CDR2 FQNEAQ. This CDR3 has 16 residues. V lost 5 bases, J lost 4 bases, and 12 bases stayed unmatched. The chain's CDR3 is CASSPPVQRERETQYF. Written as DNA, the CDR3 is TGTGCCAGCAGCCCCCCGGTACAGCGGGAGAGAGAGACCCAGTACTTC.

The chain links TRBV5-8 to TRBJ1-5; TRBD1 matches 7 bases. Germline CDR1 reads SGHTS; CDR2 reads YDEGEE. V trimming: 4 bases; J trimming: 9 bases; junction bases outside the gene matches: 10. The CDR3 runs 14 residues. The CDR3, as DNA: TGTGCCAGCAGCGATCGACAGGGCTATCCGCCCCAGCATTTT. Translated, it gives CASSDRQGYPPQHF.

This chain connects TRBV29-1 to TRBJ2-7, with TRBD1 matching over 9 bases. There are 14 residues in the CDR3. Per germline, CDR1 SQVTM and CDR2 ANQGSEA. Trimming cost V 5 bases and J 4 bases; bases outside gene matches: 9. The CDR3 sequence is CSVWVRDRAYEQYF. The CDR3 nucleotides are TGCAGCGTTTGGGTCCGGGACAGGGCATACGAGCAGTACTTC.

This clone was picked up a small number of times. V is TRBV28 and J is TRBJ2-2; TRBD2 aligns across 12 bases. Germline values: CDR1 MDHEN, CDR2 SYDVKM. Trimming cost V 5 bases and J 3 bases; bases outside gene matches: 19. This CDR3 region has 21 residues. As DNA, the CDR3 is TGTGCCAGCAGTCCCTCAACGACTAGCGGGAGTGGGTCGGTGTACACCGGGGAGCTGTTTTTT. Protein product: CASSPSTTSGSGSVYTGELFF. The full variable domain, its missing parts supplied by reference TRBV28 and TRBJ2-2, is DVKVTQSSRYLVKRTGEKVFLECVQDMDHENMFWYRQDPGLGLRLIYFSYDVKMKEKGDIPEGYSVSREKKERFSLILESASTNQTSMYLCASSPSTTSGSGSVYTGELFFGEGSRLTVL.

The J gene is TRBJ1-2, the V gene TRBV25-1, with D uncertain. Germline V gives CDR1 MGHDK, CDR2 SYGVNS. The germline V and J ends were trimmed by 8 bases and 4 bases, with 11 bases remaining between them. The CDR3 loop spans 12 amino acids. The CDR3 region is CASSGGGYGYTF. CDR3 nucleotide sequence: TGTGCCAGCTCCGGAGGTGGCTATGGCTACACCTTC.

This clone was picked up a small number of times. The chain recombines TRBV27 with TRBJ2-7, with 14 nucleotides matching TRBD2. The V gene end was trimmed by 5 bases and the J gene end by 7 bases; junction bases not matched to a gene: 13. CDR3 length: 17 residues. Germline CDR1 is MNHEY and CDR2 is SMNVEV (reference sequence). CDR3: CASSPGTSGSRTGEQYF. The CDR3 region has the DNA TGTGCCAGCAGTCCCGGGACTAGCGGGAGCCGGACGGGGGAGCAGTACTTC.

The gene calls are TRBV9 and TRBJ2-1; 8 bases are shared with TRBD2. This CDR3 region has 16 residues. Per the germline V gene, CDR1 is SGDLS and CDR2 is YYNGEE. J lost 4 bases, V lost 4 bases, and 10 bases had no gene match. In nucleotides, the CDR3 is TGTGCCAGCAGCACAGAACTAGCGGAAACATACAATGAGCAGTTCTTC. Its protein is CASSTELAETYNEQFF.